This T cell receptor (beta chain) came from a study of spatial heterogeneity in lung cancer. About the study: Each distinct TCR and UMI combination averaged more than ten appearances in raw reads.

Study outcomes and limitations: The appearance of ubiquitous expanded tumor TCRs in blood was greater at resection than follow-up.

This clonotype was seen at least ten times. Its antigen is currently unknown. Germline values: CDR1 SQVTM, CDR2 ANQGSEA. The V end lost 2 bases, the J end lost 7 bases, and 18 bases lay between the germline ends. The CDR3 has 14 amino acids. All TCR cDNA molecules were individually tagged with a unique molecular identifier. TCRdb analysed the 5' RACE reads with MiXCR anew, one entry per CDR3 protein. Of about 44,000 distinct CDR3 sequences in the sample, roughly 13% were seen once. As for time point: sample taken at primary tumor resection. Unsorted whole RNA of tumor, nontumor lung or frozen PBMC was sequenced. The cohort: 70 to 75 early-stage, untreated non-small cell lung cancer patients.

The sequenced sample was PBMCs, obtained at surgery. The sequence was obtained from a male donor with early-stage non-small cell lung cancer. The chain combines TRBV29-1 with TRBJ2-7, with D possibly matching TRBD2 (6 bases). The chain's CDR3 is CSVERQSVRGEQYF. As DNA, the CDR3 is TGCAGCGTTGAACGGCAGTCCGTTCGGGGGGAGCAGTACTTC.